These 6 T cell receptor beta chains were sequenced from one sample in a study of CD8 T cells in Susac syndrome. Random hexamers served to reverse transcribe roughly 0.45 to 1 ug RNA. In TCRdb, the immunoSEQ multiplex PCR reads were re-called with MiXCR into one record per CDR3 protein. The table includes 90,000 to 150,000 distinct CDR3 sequences, 94% detected once. Sequences were obtained from CD4+ T cells from PBMCs. Receptors originate from a human donor in good health.

This chain joins TRBV20-1 and TRBJ1-1; no clear D gene. Germline-derived CDR1 and CDR2 are DFQATT and SNEGSKA (reference sequence). CDR3 size: 12 residues. The CDR3 loop reads CSAGLEVLDGFF. The CDR3 nucleotides read TGCAGCGCCGGACTTGAAGTTCTGGATGGTTTCTTT.

This rearrangement joins TRBV5-1 to TRBJ2-1, with 9 bases that match TRBD2. The CDR3 sequence is 15 residues long. CDR1 SGHRS and CDR2 YFSETQ come from the germline V gene. V lost 4 bases, J lost 8 bases, and 10 bases stayed unmatched. Written as DNA, the CDR3 is TGCGCCAGCAGCCCCCGACTAGCGGTTAGGGATGAGCAGTTCTTC. As protein: CASSPRLAVRDEQFF.

This sequence joins TRBV19 and TRBJ2-7; a weak D match, TRBD1 (5 bases). The V gene lost 6 bases and the J gene lost 0 bases, with 9 bases spanning the gap. This CDR3 is built from 13 residues. Germline CDR1 and CDR2: LNHDA and SQIVND (reference sequence). The CDR3 nucleotides read TGTGCCAGTAGAGACAGCTTCTCCTACGAGCAGTACTTC. Encoded protein: CASRDSFSYEQYF. Using reference TRBV19 and TRBJ2-7 for the parts outside the CDR3, the full variable domain is DGGITQSPKYLFRKEGQNVTLSCEQNLNHDAMYWYRQDPGQGLRLIYYSQIVNDFQKGDIAEGYSVSREKKESFPLTVTSAQKNPTAFYLCASRDSFSYEQYFGPGTRLTVT.

The V gene is TRBV6-5, the J gene TRBJ2-7; TRBD1 is a possible D gene (6 bases). Deletions cut 3 bases from V and 5 bases from J, with 11 bases between. The CDR3 extends over 13 amino acids. CDR1 and CDR2 (germline): MNHEY, SVGAGI. CDR3 in amino acids: CASSYDRTHEQYF. The CDR3 region has the DNA TGTGCCAGCAGTTATGACAGGACCCACGAGCAGTACTTC.

This chain links TRBV29-1 with TRBJ2-3; 7 bases agree with TRBD2. The CDR3 is 14 residues long. Germline lookup yields CDR1 SQVTM and CDR2 ANQGSEA. Trimming at V came to 7 bases and at J to 3 bases, leaving 10 bases not matched to a gene. CDR3 sequence: CSAQSSGRTDTQYF. CDR3 bases: TGCAGCGCTCAATCTAGCGGAAGGACAGATACGCAGTATTTT.

V is TRBV6-2 or TRBV6-3 and J is TRBJ1-5, with 7 bases aligning to TRBD1. This CDR3 contains 14 residues. J gave up 6 bases and V 6 bases, and 8 bases lay outside the gene matches. From germline, CDR1 is MNHEY and CDR2 SVGEGT. Written as DNA, the CDR3 is TGTGCCAGCAGGGGTACAGGGGAGGGTCAGCCCCAGCATTTT. Translation gives CASRGTGEGQPQHF.